One and the same sample provided the 18 T cell receptor beta chains below, sequenced in a study of shared clonotypes between healthy human individuals. The protocol was immunoSEQ multiplex PCR, while the TCRdb copy is restricted to in-frame clones and leaves out a portion. The table includes 980,000 or so clones, approximately 80% detected once. Input material: memory CD4+ T cells sorted from blood. The subset is: CD45RA-negative fraction. These receptors were collected from a man between 18 and 35 years old in good health.

CDR3 loop: CASSPSTWLQSSYNSPLHF. In DNA form, the CDR3 reads TGTGCCAGCAGCCCCTCGACTTGGCTTCAGAGCTCCTATAATTCACCCCTCCACTTT. The chain is built from TRBV28 and TRBJ1-6; D unclear. Trimming shortened V by 6 bases and J by 0 bases, and 21 bases separated the two germline ends. CDR1 MDHEN and CDR2 SYDVKM come from the germline V gene. This CDR3 region has 19 residues.

This clone has a single count. The chain uses TRBV6-5 and TRBJ1-5; 9 bases are shared with TRBD1. The CDR3 length is 15 residues. Trimming removed 4 bases from V and 7 bases from J; junction bases left unmatched: 8. Germline values: CDR1 MNHEY, CDR2 SVGAGI. CDR3 loop: CASSSSTGGWQPQHF. In nucleotides, the CDR3 is TGTGCCAGCAGTTCCTCCACAGGGGGCTGGCAGCCCCAGCATTTT.

Remarks on this clone: This probably arose from a read error, given a far larger clone one base away. Within the sample, other DNA sequences also encode this same CDR3. This chain connects TRBV6-1 to TRBJ2-1; D is uncertain. CDR3 length: 16 amino acids. The germline gives CDR1 MNHNS, CDR2 SASEGT. The CDR3 sequence is CASSQAWGRVYNEQFF. In DNA form, the CDR3 reads TGTGCTAGCAGTCAAGCGTGGGGAAGGGTTTACAATGAGCAGTTCTTC.

The V gene is TRBV7-2, the J gene TRBJ2-3; TRBD2 agrees at 13 bases. The CDR3 consists of 19 residues. CDR1 SGHTA and CDR2 FQGNSA come from the germline V gene. J gave up 1 base and V 5 bases, and 12 bases lay outside the gene matches. CDR3 amino acids: CASSQFVLGLAGGTDTQYF. In DNA form, the CDR3 reads TGTGCCAGCAGCCAATTCGTCCTTGGACTAGCGGGAGGCACAGATACGCAGTATTTT.

This clone came up a few times. The rearrangement uses TRBV6-4 and TRBJ1-1; 9 positions agree with TRBD1. The CDR3 totals 13 residues. The J segment lost 5 bases and the V segment lost 8 bases, leaving 6 bases of the junction unmatched. The V gene's germline CDR1 is MRHNA and CDR2 SNTAGT. The CDR3 here is CASRGQGRTEAFF. Here the CDR3 DNA reads TGTGCCAGCCGCGGACAGGGGCGGACTGAAGCTTTCTTT.

The chain combines TRBV4-3 with TRBJ2-3, with D unclear. Trimming stripped 0 bases from V and 7 bases from J, with 14 bases between. Germline loops: CDR1 LGHNA, CDR2 YSLEER. The CDR3 covers 15 residues. The CDR3 coding sequence is TGCGCCAGCAGCCAAGAAAGCGAGGCCTCCCATACGCAGTATTTT. It translates to CASSQESEASHTQYF.

This rearrangement joins TRBV7-2 to TRBJ1-4; 7 bases fit TRBD1. CDR1 and CDR2 (germline): SGHTA, FQGNSA. V shed 8 bases and J 7 bases; nucleotides not matched to a gene: 10. This CDR3 has 14 amino acids. CDR3 in amino acids: CASGQVPAGEKLFF. The CDR3 nucleotides read TGTGCCAGCGGACAGGTCCCGGCGGGTGAAAAACTGTTTTTT.

The rearrangement uses TRBV11-3 and TRBJ2-1, with D maybe TRBD1 (5 bases). CDR3 length equals 16 residues. Trimming left V 3 bases short and J 2 bases short, with 14 bases between. CDR1 is SGHNT, CDR2 YENEEA, per germline. The CDR3 DNA reads as TGTGCCAGCAGCTTCGACAGATTTCCCCCCTACAATGAGCAGTTCTTC. Amino acid sequence: CASSFDRFPPYNEQFF.

This clone was detected only a few times. The same CDR3 arises from other DNA sequences in this sample as well. J is TRBJ1-1 and V is TRBV7-9; 10 bases are shared with TRBD1. The CDR3 is 12 residues long. With 4 bases clipped from V and 8 bases from J, the junction kept 1 base outside the gene matches. Germline V gene sequence: CDR1 SEHNR, CDR2 FQNEAQ (reference sequence). CDR3 DNA: TGTGCCAGCAGCTCGGGACAGGGGGAAGCTTTCTTT. It encodes CASSSGQGEAFF. Complete variable domain (other parts from reference TRBV7-9 and TRBJ1-1): DTGVSQNPRHKITKRGQNVTFRCDPISEHNRLYWYRQTLGQGPEFLTYFQNEAQLEKSRLLSDRFSAERPKGSFSTLEIQRTEQGDSAMYLCASSSGQGEAFFGQGTRLTVV.

This clone showed up just once. This chain links TRBV7-2 with TRBJ2-1; weak D call: TRBD2 (6 bases). Germline lookup yields CDR1 SGHTA and CDR2 FQGNSA. V was trimmed by 1 base and J by 1 base, leaving 11 bases between them. The CDR3 runs 16 residues. The CDR3, as DNA: TGTGCCAGCAGCTTAGGGCCGGGACTGTCCTACAATGAGCAGTTCTTC. Residues: CASSLGPGLSYNEQFF.

The V gene is TRBV6-1, the J gene TRBJ1-2; tentatively, D is TRBD1 (5 bases). The CDR3 extends over 14 amino acids. V lost 6 bases and J lost 1, with 12 bases in between. Germline lookup yields CDR1 MNHNS and CDR2 SASEGT. The CDR3 DNA sequence: TGTGCCAGCAGACCGATAGGACATAACTATGGCTACACCTTC. The encoded protein is CASRPIGHNYGYTF.

Turning to this clone: This sequence is one base from a far larger clone and is likely a read error. The chain is built from TRBV11-3 and TRBJ1-1; D call uncertain. Trimming took off 2 bases at V and 2 bases at J, with 6 bases between the two ends. In germline, CDR1 is SGHNT, CDR2 YENEEA. CDR3 length: 13 amino acids. CDR3 protein: CASSLTDNTEAFF. The CDR3 nucleotides read TGTGCCAGCAGCTTAACGGACAACACTGAAGCTTTCTTT.

With respect to this clone: The junction differs from germline at one of its ends, possibly a read error. This sequence joins TRBV7-7 and TRBJ2-6; a weak D match, TRBD1 (5 bases). From germline, CDR1 is SSHAT and CDR2 FNYEAQ (reference sequence). The CDR3 contains 15 residues. CDR3 nucleotide sequence: TGTGCTAGCAGCTCTACAGGAACTGGGGCCAACGTCCTGACTTTC. It yields the protein CASSSTGTGANVLTF.

The chain recombines TRBV6-1 with TRBJ2-3, with D possibly TRBD1 on 5 matching bases. The V gene's germline CDR1 is MNHNS and CDR2 SASEGT. V lost 7 bases and J lost 2, with 16 bases in between. The CDR3 sequence is 15 residues long. Here the CDR3 reads CASMPTRTNTDTQYF. Here the CDR3 DNA reads TGTGCCAGCATGCCGACGAGGACAAACACAGATACGCAGTATTTT.

This clone was picked up one time. The V gene is TRBV7-9, the J gene TRBJ2-1, with TRBD2 as a possible D gene (6 bases). From germline, CDR1 is SEHNR and CDR2 FQNEAQ (reference sequence). The CDR3 spans 15 residues. Between the trimmed V and J ends, which lost 3 bases and 1 base, there was a span of 10 bases. The CDR3 region is CASSFSRGSYNEQFF. As DNA, the CDR3 is TGTGCCAGCAGCTTCTCGCGGGGTTCCTACAATGAGCAGTTCTTC.

The J gene is TRBJ1-2, the V gene TRBV2, with D possibly matching TRBD1 (6 bases). This CDR3 comprises 14 residues. The V gene's germline CDR1 is SNHLY and CDR2 FYNNEI. Trimming stripped 9 bases from V and 5 bases from J, with 19 bases between. The CDR3 here is CASSIGGREYGYTF. Written as DNA, the CDR3 is TGTGCCAGTTCAATTGGGGGGCGCGAGTATGGCTACACCTTC.

The V gene is TRBV10-3, the J gene TRBJ2-3; 14 bases are shared with TRBD2. Per germline, CDR1 ENHRY and CDR2 SYGVKD. The CDR3 has 15 amino acids. The trim removed 10 bases at V and 5 bases at J, leaving 8 bases unmatched. CDR3: CATRLAGGPGDTQYF. CDR3 DNA sequence: TGTGCCACACGACTAGCGGGAGGGCCGGGAGATACGCAGTATTTT.

J is TRBJ2-1 and V is TRBV2; no definite D call. Per the germline V gene, CDR1 is SNHLY and CDR2 is FYNNEI. This CDR3 is built from 12 residues. The V gene lost 6 bases and the J gene lost 8 bases, with 11 bases spanning the gap. This CDR3 reads CASSVQQYEQFF. In nucleotides, the CDR3 is TGTGCCAGCAGCGTCCAGCAGTATGAGCAGTTCTTC.